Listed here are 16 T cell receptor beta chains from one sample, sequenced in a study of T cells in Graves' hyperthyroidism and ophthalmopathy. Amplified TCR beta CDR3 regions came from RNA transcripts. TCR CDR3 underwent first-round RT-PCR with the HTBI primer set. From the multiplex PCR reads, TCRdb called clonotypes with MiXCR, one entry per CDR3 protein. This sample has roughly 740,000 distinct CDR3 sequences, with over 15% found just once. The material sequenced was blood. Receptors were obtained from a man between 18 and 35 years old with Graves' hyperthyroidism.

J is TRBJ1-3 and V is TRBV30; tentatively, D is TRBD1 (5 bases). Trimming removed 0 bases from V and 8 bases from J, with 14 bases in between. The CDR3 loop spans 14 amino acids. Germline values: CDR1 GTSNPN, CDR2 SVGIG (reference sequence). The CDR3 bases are TGTGCCTGGAGTGTAGGAGGGGTCACAGACACCATATATTTT. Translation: CAWSVGGVTDTIYF. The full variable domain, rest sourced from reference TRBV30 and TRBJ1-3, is SQTIHQWPATLVQPVGSPLSLECTVEGTSNPNLYWYRQAAGRGLQLLFYSVGIGQISSEVPQNLSASRPQDRQFILSSKKLLLSDSGFYLCAWSVGGVTDTIYFGEGSWLTVV.

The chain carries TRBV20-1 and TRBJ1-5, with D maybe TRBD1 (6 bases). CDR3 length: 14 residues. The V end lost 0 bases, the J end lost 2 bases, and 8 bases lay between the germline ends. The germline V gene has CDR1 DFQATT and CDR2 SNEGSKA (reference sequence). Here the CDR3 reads CSARDGGRNQPQHF. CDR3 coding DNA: TGCAGTGCTAGAGACGGGGGCCGCAATCAGCCCCAGCATTTT.

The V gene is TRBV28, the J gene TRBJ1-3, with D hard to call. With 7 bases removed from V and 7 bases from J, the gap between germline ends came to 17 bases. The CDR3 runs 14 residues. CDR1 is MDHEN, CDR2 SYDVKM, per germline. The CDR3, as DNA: TGTGCCAGCACCCATGGCGCTGCCGGGAACACCATATATTTT. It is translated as CASTHGAAGNTIYF.

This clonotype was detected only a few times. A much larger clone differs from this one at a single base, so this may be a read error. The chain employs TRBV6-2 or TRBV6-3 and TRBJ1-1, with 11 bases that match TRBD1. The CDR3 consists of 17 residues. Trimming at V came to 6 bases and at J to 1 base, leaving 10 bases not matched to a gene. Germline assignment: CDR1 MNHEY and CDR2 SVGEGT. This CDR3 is CASSRRTGGYRNTEAFF. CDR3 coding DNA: TGTGCCAGCAGCAGACGGACAGGGGGCTATCGGAACACTGAAGCTTTCTTT.

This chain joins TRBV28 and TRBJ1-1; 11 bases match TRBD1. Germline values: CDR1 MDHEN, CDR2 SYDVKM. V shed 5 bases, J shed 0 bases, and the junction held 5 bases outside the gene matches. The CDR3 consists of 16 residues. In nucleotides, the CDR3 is TGTGCCAGCAGTCGGATGGACAGGGGGCTGAACACTGAAGCTTTCTTT. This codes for CASSRMDRGLNTEAFF.

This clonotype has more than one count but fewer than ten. CDR3 amino acids: CATTRGRLDYGYTF. The CDR3 bases are TGTGCCACTACCCGGGGGCGGTTAGACTATGGCTACACCTTC. V is TRBV19 and J is TRBJ1-2; D perhaps matches TRBD1 (6 bases). The CDR3 covers 14 residues. CDR1 is LNHDA and CDR2 is SQIVND in the germline V gene (reference sequence). V was clipped by 10 bases and J by 3 bases, with 18 bases between them.

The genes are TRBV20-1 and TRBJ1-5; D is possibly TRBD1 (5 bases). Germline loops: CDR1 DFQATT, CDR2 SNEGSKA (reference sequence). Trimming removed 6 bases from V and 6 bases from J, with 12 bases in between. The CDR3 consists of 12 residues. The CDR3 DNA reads TGCAGTGCCAAATTGGGGGGTCAGCCCCAGCATTTT. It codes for CSAKLGGQPQHF.

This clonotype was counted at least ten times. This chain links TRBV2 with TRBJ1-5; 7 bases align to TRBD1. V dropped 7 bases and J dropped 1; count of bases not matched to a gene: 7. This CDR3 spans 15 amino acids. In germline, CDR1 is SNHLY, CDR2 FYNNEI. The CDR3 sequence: CASMTGIMSNQPQHF. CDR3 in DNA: TGTGCCAGCATGACAGGGATTATGAGCAATCAGCCCCAGCATTTT.

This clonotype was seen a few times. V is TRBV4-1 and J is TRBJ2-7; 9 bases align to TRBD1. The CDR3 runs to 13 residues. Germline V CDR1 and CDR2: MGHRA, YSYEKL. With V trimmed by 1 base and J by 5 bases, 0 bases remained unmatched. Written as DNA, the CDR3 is TGCGCCAGCAGCCAAGGGGACAGGGACGAGCAGTACTTC. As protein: CASSQGDRDEQYF.

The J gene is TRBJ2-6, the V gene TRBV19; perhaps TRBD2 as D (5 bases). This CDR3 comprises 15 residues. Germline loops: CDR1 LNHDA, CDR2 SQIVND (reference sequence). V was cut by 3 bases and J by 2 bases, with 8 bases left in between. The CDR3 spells CASSIQEAGANVLTF. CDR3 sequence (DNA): TGTGCCAGTAGTATTCAGGAGGCTGGGGCCAACGTCCTGACTTTC.

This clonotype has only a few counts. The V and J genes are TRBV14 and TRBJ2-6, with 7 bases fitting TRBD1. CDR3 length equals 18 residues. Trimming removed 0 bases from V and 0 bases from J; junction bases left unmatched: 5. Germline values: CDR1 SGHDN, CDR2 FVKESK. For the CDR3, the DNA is TGTGCCAGCAGCCAAGAGGTGGGACAGCTCTCTGGGGCCAACGTCCTGACTTTC. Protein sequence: CASSQEVGQLSGANVLTF. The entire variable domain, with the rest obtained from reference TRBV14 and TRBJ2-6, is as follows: EAGVTQFPSHSVIEKGQTVTLRCDPISGHDNLYWYRRVMGKEIKFLLHFVKESKQDESGMPNNRFLAERTGGTYSTLKVQPAELEDSGVYFCASSQEVGQLSGANVLTFGAGSRLTVL.

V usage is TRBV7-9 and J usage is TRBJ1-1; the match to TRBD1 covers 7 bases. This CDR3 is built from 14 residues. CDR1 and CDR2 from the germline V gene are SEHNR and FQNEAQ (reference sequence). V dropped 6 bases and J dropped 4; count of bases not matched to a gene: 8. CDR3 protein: CASRPQGQFTEAFF. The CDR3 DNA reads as TGTGCCAGCAGGCCACAGGGGCAATTCACTGAAGCTTTCTTT.

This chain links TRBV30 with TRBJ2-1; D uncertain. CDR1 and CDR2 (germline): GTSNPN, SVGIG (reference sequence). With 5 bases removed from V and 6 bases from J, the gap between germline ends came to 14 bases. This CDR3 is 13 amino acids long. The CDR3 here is CAWASPGPNEQFF. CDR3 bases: TGTGCCTGGGCCTCTCCGGGTCCCAATGAGCAGTTCTTC.

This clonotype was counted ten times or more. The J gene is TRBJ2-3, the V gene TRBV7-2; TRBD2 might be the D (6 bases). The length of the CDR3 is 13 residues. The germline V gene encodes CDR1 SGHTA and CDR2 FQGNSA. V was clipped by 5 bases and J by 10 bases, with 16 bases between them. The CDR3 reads CASSLRDSRSQYF. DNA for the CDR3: TGTGCCAGCAGCCTACGGGACTCCAGGTCGCAGTATTTT.

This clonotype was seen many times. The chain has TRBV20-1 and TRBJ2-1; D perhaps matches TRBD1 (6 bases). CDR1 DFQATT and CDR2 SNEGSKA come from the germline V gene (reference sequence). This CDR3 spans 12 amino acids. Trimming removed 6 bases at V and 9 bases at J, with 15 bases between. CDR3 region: CSALGAGVEQFF. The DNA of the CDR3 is TGCAGTGCCCTGGGGGCCGGGGTTGAGCAGTTCTTC.

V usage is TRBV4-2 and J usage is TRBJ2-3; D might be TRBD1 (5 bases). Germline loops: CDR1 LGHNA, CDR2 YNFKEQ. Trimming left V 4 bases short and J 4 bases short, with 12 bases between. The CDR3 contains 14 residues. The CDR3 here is CASSPWGVPDTQYF. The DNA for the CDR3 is TGTGCCAGCAGCCCCTGGGGCGTCCCAGATACGCAGTATTTT.